The clone carrying this T cell receptor (beta chain) was detected many times. Its antigen is not identified. This sample was taken from a study of T cells after yellow fever vaccination. General study results and limits: Peaking on day 5 versus 15, the secondary response was faster but weaker. In post-booster samples, most primary-vaccination clones reappeared (approximately 95% CD4, about 90% CD8).

The CDR3 extends over 13 amino acids. Trimming took 2 bases from V and 1 from J, leaving 6 bases between them. Germline-derived CDR1 and CDR2 are SGHAT and FQNNGV. TCRdb reanalysed the 5' RACE reads using MiXCR and keeps one entry per CDR3 protein. The data show approximately 110,000 distinct CDR3 sequences, 8% to 9.5% seen once. The genes are TRBV11-2 and TRBJ2-7; no definite D call. The TCR comes from a man younger than 45 who received the YFV17D yellow fever vaccine. This specimen was CD8+ T cells sorted from PBMCs, taken 45 days after the yellow fever booster vaccination. DNA for the CDR3: TGTGCCAGCAGCTTACACATATCCTACGAGCAGTACTTC. Amino acids: CASSLHISYEQYF. Supplemented by reference TRBV11-2 and TRBJ2-7, the full variable domain reads EAGVAQSPRYKIIEKRQSVAFWCNPISGHATLYWYQQILGQGPKLLIQFQNNGVVDDSQLPKDRFSAERLKGVDSTLKIQPAKLEDSAVYLCASSLHISYEQYFGPGTRLTVT.